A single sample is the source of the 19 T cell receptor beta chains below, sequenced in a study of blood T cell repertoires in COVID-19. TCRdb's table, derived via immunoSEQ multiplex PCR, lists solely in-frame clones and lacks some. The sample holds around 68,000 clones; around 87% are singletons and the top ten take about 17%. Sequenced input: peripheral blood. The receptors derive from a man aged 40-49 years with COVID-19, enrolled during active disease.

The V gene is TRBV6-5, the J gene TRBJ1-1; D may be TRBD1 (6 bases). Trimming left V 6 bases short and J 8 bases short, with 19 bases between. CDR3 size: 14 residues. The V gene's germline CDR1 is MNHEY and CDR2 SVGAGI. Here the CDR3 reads CASSPAPSGAEAFF. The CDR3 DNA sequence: TGTGCCAGCAGCCCCGCTCCATCAGGGGCGGAAGCTTTCTTT.

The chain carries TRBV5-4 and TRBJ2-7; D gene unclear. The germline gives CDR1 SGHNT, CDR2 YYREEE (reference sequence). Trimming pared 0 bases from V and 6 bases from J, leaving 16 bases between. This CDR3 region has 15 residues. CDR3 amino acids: CASSLEAADLSEQYF. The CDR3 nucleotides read TGTGCCAGCAGCTTGGAAGCCGCTGATCTTTCCGAGCAGTACTTC. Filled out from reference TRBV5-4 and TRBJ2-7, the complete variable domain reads ETGVTQSPTHLIKTRGQQVTLRCSSQSGHNTVSWYQQALGQGPQFIFQYYREEENGRGNFPPRFSGLQFPNYSSELNVNALELDDSALYLCASSLEAADLSEQYFGPGTRLTVT.

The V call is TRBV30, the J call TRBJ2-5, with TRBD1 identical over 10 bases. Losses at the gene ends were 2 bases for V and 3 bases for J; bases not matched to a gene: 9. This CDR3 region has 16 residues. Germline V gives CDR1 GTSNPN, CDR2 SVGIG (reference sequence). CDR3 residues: CAWSSPGTGVKETQYF. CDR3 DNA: TGTGCCTGGAGTTCCCCCGGGACAGGGGTAAAAGAGACCCAGTACTTC.

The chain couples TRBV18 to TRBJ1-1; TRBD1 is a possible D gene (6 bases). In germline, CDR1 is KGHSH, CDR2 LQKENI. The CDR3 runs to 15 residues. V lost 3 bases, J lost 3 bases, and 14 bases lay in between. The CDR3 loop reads CASSPQTGGDTEAFF. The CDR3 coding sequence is TGTGCCAGCTCACCTCAGACAGGAGGAGACACTGAAGCTTTCTTT.

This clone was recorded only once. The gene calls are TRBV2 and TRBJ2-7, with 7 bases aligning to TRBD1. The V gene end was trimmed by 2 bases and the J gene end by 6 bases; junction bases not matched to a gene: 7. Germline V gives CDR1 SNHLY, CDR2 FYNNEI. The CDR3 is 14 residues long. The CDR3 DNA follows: TGTGCCAGCAGTGAAACACAGGGGCAGGTCGAGCAGTACTTC. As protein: CASSETQGQVEQYF.

CDR3: CASSPQTGTGILNYGYTF. For the CDR3, the DNA is TGCGCCAGCAGCCCTCAAACCGGGACAGGGATCCTCAACTATGGCTACACCTTC. This chain joins TRBV4-1 and TRBJ1-2, with 9 positions matching TRBD1. Unmatched junction bases numbered 14, after V lost 4 bases and J lost 2 bases. Germline V gene lookup returns CDR1 MGHRA and CDR2 YSYEKL. The CDR3 is 18 amino acids.

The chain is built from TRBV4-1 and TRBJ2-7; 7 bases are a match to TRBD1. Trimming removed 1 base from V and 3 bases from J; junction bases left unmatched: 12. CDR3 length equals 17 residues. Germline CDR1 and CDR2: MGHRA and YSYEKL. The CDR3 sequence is CASSQVGDRAPLYEQYF. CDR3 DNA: TGCGCCAGCAGCCAAGTGGGTGACAGGGCTCCTCTCTACGAGCAGTACTTC.

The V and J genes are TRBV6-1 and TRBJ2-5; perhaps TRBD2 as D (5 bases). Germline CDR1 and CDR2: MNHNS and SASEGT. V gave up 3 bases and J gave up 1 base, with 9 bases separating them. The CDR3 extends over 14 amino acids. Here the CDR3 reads CASSEHGSQETQYF. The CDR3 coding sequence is TGTGCCAGCAGTGAGCATGGGAGCCAAGAGACCCAGTACTTC.

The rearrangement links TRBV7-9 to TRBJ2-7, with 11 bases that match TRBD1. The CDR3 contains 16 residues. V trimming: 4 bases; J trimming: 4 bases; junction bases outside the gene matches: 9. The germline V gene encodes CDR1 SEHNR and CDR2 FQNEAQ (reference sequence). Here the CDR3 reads CASSSGGDRGRYEQYF. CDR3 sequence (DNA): TGTGCCAGCAGCTCTGGAGGGGACAGGGGGAGATACGAGCAGTACTTC.

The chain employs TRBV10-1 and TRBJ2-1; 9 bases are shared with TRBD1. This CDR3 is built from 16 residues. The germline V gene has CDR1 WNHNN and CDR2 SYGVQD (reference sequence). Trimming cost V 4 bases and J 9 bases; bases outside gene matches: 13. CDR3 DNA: TGCGCCAGCAGTGGGACAGGGACAGGGACCGAGGGTGAGCAGTTCTTC. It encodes CASSGTGTGTEGEQFF.

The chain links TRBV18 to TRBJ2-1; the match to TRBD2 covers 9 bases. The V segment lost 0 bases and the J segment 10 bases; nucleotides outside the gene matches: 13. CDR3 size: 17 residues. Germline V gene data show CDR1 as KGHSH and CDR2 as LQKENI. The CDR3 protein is CASSPPNSLAGPEEQFF. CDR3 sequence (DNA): TGTGCCAGCTCACCACCGAACAGCCTAGCGGGGCCGGAGGAGCAGTTCTTC.

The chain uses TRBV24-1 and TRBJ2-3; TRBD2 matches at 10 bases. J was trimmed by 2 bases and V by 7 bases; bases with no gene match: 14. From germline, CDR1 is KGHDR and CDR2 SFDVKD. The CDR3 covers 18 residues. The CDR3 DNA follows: TGTGCCACCAGCAGCCAAATAGCGGGGGGCCTCTTCACAGATACGCAGTATTTT. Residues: CATSSQIAGGLFTDTQYF.

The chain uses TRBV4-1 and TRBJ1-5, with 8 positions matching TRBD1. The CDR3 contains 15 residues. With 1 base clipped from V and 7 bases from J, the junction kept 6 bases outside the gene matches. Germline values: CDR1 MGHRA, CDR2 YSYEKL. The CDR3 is CASSQADRVVQPQHF. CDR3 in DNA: TGCGCCAGCAGCCAAGCGGACAGGGTGGTGCAGCCCCAGCATTTT.

This chain's CDR3 is CASSLPRGPTEAFF. Here the CDR3 DNA reads TGTGCCAGCAGTCTCCCTAGGGGGCCCACTGAAGCTTTCTTT. The chain employs TRBV28 and TRBJ1-1; the match to TRBD1 covers 7 bases. This CDR3 is 14 amino acids long. From germline, CDR1 is MDHEN and CDR2 SYDVKM. Trimming cost V 5 bases and J 4 bases; bases outside gene matches: 7.

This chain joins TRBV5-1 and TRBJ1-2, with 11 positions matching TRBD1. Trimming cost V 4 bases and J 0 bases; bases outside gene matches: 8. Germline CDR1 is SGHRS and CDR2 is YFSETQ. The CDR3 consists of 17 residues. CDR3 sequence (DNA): TGCGCCAGCAGCAGCTCCGGGACAGGGGGAACTAACTATGGCTACACCTTC. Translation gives CASSSSGTGGTNYGYTF.

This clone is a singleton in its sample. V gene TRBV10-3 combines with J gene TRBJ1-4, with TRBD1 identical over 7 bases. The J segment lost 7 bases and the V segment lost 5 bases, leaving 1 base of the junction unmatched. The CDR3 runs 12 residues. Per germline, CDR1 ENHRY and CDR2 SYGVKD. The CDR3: CAISSGGEKLFF. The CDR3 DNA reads TGTGCCATCAGTTCAGGGGGTGAAAAACTGTTTTTT.

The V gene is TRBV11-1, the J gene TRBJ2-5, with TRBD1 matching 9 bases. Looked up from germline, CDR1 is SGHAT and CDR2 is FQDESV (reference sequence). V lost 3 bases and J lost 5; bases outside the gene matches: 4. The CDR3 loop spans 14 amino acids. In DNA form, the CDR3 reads TGTGCCAGCAGCTTGGGACAGGGTTTTGAGACCCAGTACTTC. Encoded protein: CASSLGQGFETQYF.

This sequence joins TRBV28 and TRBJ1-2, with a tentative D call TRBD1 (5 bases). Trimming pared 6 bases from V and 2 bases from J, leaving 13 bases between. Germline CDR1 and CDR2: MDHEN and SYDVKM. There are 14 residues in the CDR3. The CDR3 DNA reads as TGTGCCAGCAGATTACAGGTGACCAACTATGGCTACACCTTC. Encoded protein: CASRLQVTNYGYTF.

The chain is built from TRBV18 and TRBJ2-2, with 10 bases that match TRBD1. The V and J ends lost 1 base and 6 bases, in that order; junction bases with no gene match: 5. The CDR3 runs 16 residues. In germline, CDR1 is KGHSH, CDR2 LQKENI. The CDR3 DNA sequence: TGTGCCAGCTCACCACGACAGGGGGCTGGGGCCGGGGAGCTGTTTTTT. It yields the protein CASSPRQGAGAGELFF.